Below, 21 T cell receptor beta chains from the same sample are listed, as sequenced in a study of spatial heterogeneity in lung cancer. Whole-study findings and limits: It was found that expanded intratumoral alpha and beta TCR counts tracked tumor mutation counts.

Antigens for these TCRs are unknown. The time point was: sample taken at primary tumor resection. TCRdb called the 5' RACE reads again in MiXCR, with one record for every CDR3 protein. The sample gives approximately 9,700 distinct CDR3 sequences, 9% to 15% of which show up once; under 12% is in the top ten. Here the sequenced sample was lung tumor tissue, taken at surgery. Receptors were obtained from a male donor with early-stage non-small cell lung cancer.

This clonotype was seen many times. This beta chain came through as a stray read in a library set up for alpha chains, and its size says little. The rearrangement uses TRBV28 and TRBJ2-5, with 7 bases matching TRBD2. V trimming: 3 bases; J trimming: 0 bases; junction bases outside the gene matches: 4. The CDR3 runs 15 residues. Germline-derived CDR1 and CDR2 are MDHEN and SYDVKM. The DNA of the CDR3 is TGTGCCAGCAGTTTTGGGCTAGCGGACCAAGAGACCCAGTACTTC. Protein sequence: CASSFGLADQETQYF.

With regard to this clonotype: This beta chain represents an off-target read in a library built for alpha chains; its size is of limited meaning. V gene TRBV20-1 combines with J gene TRBJ2-7, with a tentative D call TRBD2 (6 bases). Germline CDR1 DFQATT, CDR2 SNEGSKA (reference sequence). The CDR3 spans 14 residues. Trimming took off 4 bases at V and 5 bases at J, with 18 bases between the two ends. The CDR3 sequence is CSANARDLGNEQYF. DNA for the CDR3: TGCAGTGCTAATGCCCGGGACTTAGGAAACGAGCAGTACTTC.

This clonotype was observed at least ten times. This beta chain came through as a stray read in a library set up for alpha chains, and its size says little. This sequence joins TRBV27 and TRBJ1-2, with D possibly TRBD1 on 6 matching bases. The CDR3 runs to 14 residues. Between the trimmed V and J ends, which lost 7 bases and 8 bases, there was a span of 20 bases. The germline CDR1 and CDR2 sequences are MNHEY and SMNVEV (reference sequence). The CDR3 DNA follows: TGTGCCAGCAAAGGGGGAGGGTCTTCTTTAGGCTACACCTTC. It specifies CASKGGGSSLGYTF.

With respect to this clonotype: This beta chain is a stray sequence in a library constructed for alpha chains; its clone size is not meaningful. This rearrangement joins TRBV4-3 to TRBJ1-5, with TRBD1 matching over 8 bases. Unmatched junction bases numbered 7, after V lost 0 bases and J lost 9 bases. Germline values: CDR1 LGHNA, CDR2 YSLEER. The CDR3 extends over 15 amino acids. DNA for the CDR3: TGCGCCAGCAGCCAAGATGACAGGGGATCAGGGCCCCAGCATTTT. This codes for CASSQDDRGSGPQHF.

By share, this clonotype ranks as medium-sized. The size of this beta chain means little, since it is a stray read in a library made for alpha chains. The chain is built from TRBV12-3 or TRBV12-4 and TRBJ1-1, with D hard to call. Trimming stripped 2 bases from V and 4 bases from J, with 11 bases between. This CDR3 region has 14 residues. The CDR3 loop reads CASSLSLGGTEAFF. The CDR3 DNA is TGTGCCAGCAGTTTATCCCTGGGTGGCACTGAAGCTTTCTTT.

At least ten counts were recorded for this clonotype. Within a library made for alpha chains, this beta chain is off target, and its count is uninformative. The gene calls are TRBV2 and TRBJ2-5; D is unclear. The CDR3 runs 17 residues. Germline V CDR1 and CDR2: SNHLY, FYNNEI. Trimming took off 0 bases at V and 4 bases at J, with 18 bases between the two ends. Here the CDR3 DNA reads TGTGCCAGCAGTGAAGCGTTGAACATCCTATCCCGAGAGACCCAGTACTTC. The encoded protein is CASSEALNILSRETQYF.

Points on this clonotype: This beta chain came through as a stray read in a library set up for alpha chains, and its size says little. The rearrangement uses TRBV12-5 and TRBJ1-4, with TRBD1 as a possible D gene (5 bases). In germline, CDR1 is LGHNT, CDR2 FRNRAP. The CDR3 contains 14 residues. Trimming cost V 7 bases and J 4 bases, with 13 bases left between them. CDR3 amino acids: CASAPGGFNEKLFF. The CDR3, as DNA: TGTGCTAGTGCCCCTGGGGGTTTTAATGAAAAACTGTTTTTT. Using reference TRBV12-5 and TRBJ1-4 for the parts outside the CDR3, the full variable domain is DARVTQTPRHKVTEMGQEVTMRCQPILGHNTVFWYRQTMMQGLELLAYFRNRAPLDDSGMPKDRFSAEMPDATLATLKIQPSEPRDSAVYFCASAPGGFNEKLFFGSGTQLSVL.

In its sample, this clonotype was seen many times. Within a library made for alpha chains, this beta chain is off target, and its count is uninformative. V gene TRBV27 combines with J gene TRBJ1-1; no clear D gene. With 2 bases removed from V and 0 bases from J, the gap between germline ends came to 10 bases. Germline V gene lookup returns CDR1 MNHEY and CDR2 SMNVEV (reference sequence). The CDR3 has 15 amino acids. In DNA form, the CDR3 reads TGTGCCAGCAGTTTAGAGTACAGTATGAACACTGAAGCTTTCTTT. This translates into CASSLEYSMNTEAFF.

This clonotype was counted between two and nine times. A library prepared for alpha chains yielded this beta chain as an off-target read; its size is of little meaning. The gene calls are TRBV7-8 and TRBJ2-7; 7 nucleotides align to TRBD1. With 5 bases clipped from V and 4 bases from J, the junction kept 11 bases outside the gene matches. The CDR3 is made up of 15 amino acids. Germline loops: CDR1 SGHVS, CDR2 FQNEAQ. The CDR3 DNA reads as TGTGCCAGCAGCATCCGACAGGGAACGGGGTACGAGCAGTACTTC. Translation: CASSIRQGTGYEQYF.

Ten or more counts support this clonotype. This beta chain turned up in a library designed for alpha chains; as an off-target read, its abundance says little. The chain combines TRBV7-2 with TRBJ1-4, with TRBD1 identical over 7 bases. V lost 5 bases to trimming and J lost 7 bases; unmatched junction nucleotides: 13. The germline gives CDR1 SGHTA, CDR2 FQGNSA. The CDR3 covers 16 residues. Here the CDR3 DNA reads TGTGCCAGCAGCCCCCTCCCGGGACAGAGGAGTGAAAAACTGTTTTTT. It specifies CASSPLPGQRSEKLFF.

This clonotype was observed many times. With the library built for alpha chains, this beta chain is off target and its frequency is not meaningful. The rearrangement uses TRBV18 and TRBJ1-1; a possible D gene is TRBD1 (6 bases). This CDR3 comprises 15 residues. Germline V gives CDR1 KGHSH, CDR2 LQKENI. The V end lost 4 bases, the J end lost 3 bases, and 15 bases lay between the germline ends. CDR3 sequence: CASSLHSGEDTEAFF. CDR3 coding DNA: TGTGCCAGCTCACTCCACTCAGGGGAGGACACTGAAGCTTTCTTT.

Turning to this clonotype: This beta chain represents an off-target read in a library built for alpha chains; its size is of limited meaning. J is TRBJ2-3 and V is TRBV7-2; D remains unclear. The CDR3 runs to 11 residues. V was cut by 0 bases and J by 5 bases, with 0 bases left in between. The germline CDR1 and CDR2 sequences are SGHTA and FQGNSA. The CDR3 DNA reads TGTGCCAGCAGCTTAGCAGATACGCAGTATTTT. Its translation: CASSLADTQYF.

Details on this clonotype: Within a library made for alpha chains, this beta chain is off target, and its count is uninformative. The chain joins TRBV20-1 to TRBJ1-1; D gene ambiguous. V gave up 0 bases and J gave up 6 bases, with 11 bases separating them. Germline loops: CDR1 DFQATT, CDR2 SNEGSKA (reference sequence). This CDR3 has 13 amino acids. The CDR3, as DNA: TGCAGTGCTAGAGATCTGTTGCATGCTGAAGCTTTCTTT. Residues: CSARDLLHAEAFF.

The table lists this clonotype with a few counts. Because the library targeted alpha chains, this beta chain is an off-target read whose size means little. The chain couples TRBV7-2 to TRBJ1-2; 7 bases agree with TRBD1. CDR3 length equals 14 residues. Germline V CDR1 and CDR2: SGHTA, FQGNSA. J lost 4 bases, V lost 8 bases, and 10 bases had no gene match. The CDR3 nucleotides are TGTGCCAGCGCTCCCACAGGGGCCCCCTATGGCTACACCTTC. As protein: CASAPTGAPYGYTF.

This clonotype was counted many times. In a library made to pick up alpha chains, this beta chain is a stray read with a size that means little. V is TRBV10-3 and J is TRBJ2-7; 7 bases match TRBD1. With V trimmed by 5 bases and J by 0 bases, 4 bases remained unmatched. Germline loops: CDR1 ENHRY, CDR2 SYGVKD. The CDR3 length is 14 residues. The CDR3 here is CAISKQGTSYEQYF. The CDR3 bases are TGTGCCATCAGTAAACAGGGGACCTCCTACGAGCAGTACTTC.

This clonotype was observed many times. This beta chain is off target for a library built for alpha chains, so its abundance means little. V and J are TRBV3-1 and TRBJ2-3; 12 nucleotides line up with TRBD2. Germline-derived CDR1 and CDR2 are LGHDT and YNNKEL (reference sequence). V lost 3 bases, J lost 0 bases, and 16 bases stayed unmatched. The CDR3 covers 21 residues. The CDR3 loop is CASSQRLAGEILFVSTDTQYF. CDR3 DNA sequence: TGTGCCAGCAGCCAGAGACTAGCGGGAGAAATCCTATTCGTAAGCACAGATACGCAGTATTTT.

As for this clonotype: This beta chain is a stray read from a library made for alpha chains; its abundance is not meaningful. The chain employs TRBV5-1 and TRBJ2-3, with D possibly matching TRBD1 (6 bases). There are 18 residues in the CDR3. V shed 3 bases and J shed 2 bases, with 22 bases lying between them. The germline V gene has CDR1 SGHRS and CDR2 YFSETQ. In nucleotides, the CDR3 is TGCGCCAGCAGCTCGATCTATTTGACACCAGGGGACACAGATACGCAGTATTTT. This codes for CASSSIYLTPGDTDTQYF.

The table lists this clonotype with many counts. This beta chain is an off-target read within a library intended for alpha chains, so its frequency means little. In nucleotides, the CDR3 is TGTGCCAGCAGCCCCCAACCGACTAGCGGGAGAAACAATGAGCAGTTCTTC. Amino acid sequence: CASSPQPTSGRNNEQFF. This chain links TRBV6-5 with TRBJ2-1, with TRBD2 identical over 12 bases. The CDR3 is 17 residues long. Germline V gives CDR1 MNHEY, CDR2 SVGAGI. V trimming: 6 bases; J trimming: 5 bases; junction bases outside the gene matches: 11.

A remark on this clonotype: Since the library was made to target alpha chains, this beta chain is a stray read and its abundance is not meaningful. The chain links TRBV20-1 to TRBJ1-1; D perhaps matches TRBD1 (5 bases). Trimming cost V 0 bases and J 0 bases, with 11 bases left between them. Germline V gene lookup returns CDR1 DFQATT and CDR2 SNEGSKA (reference sequence). The CDR3 totals 15 residues. DNA for the CDR3: TGCAGTGCTAGAGATGCAGCAGGGTTGAACACTGAAGCTTTCTTT. It specifies CSARDAAGLNTEAFF.

In its sample, this clonotype was seen a few times. Within a library made for alpha chains, this beta chain is off target, and its count is uninformative. V is TRBV29-1 and J is TRBJ2-5; D is possibly TRBD1 (7 bases). CDR3 length: 14 amino acids. Germline CDR1 reads SQVTM; CDR2 reads ANQGSEA. Trimming removed 6 bases at V and 4 bases at J, with 18 bases between. The CDR3 reads CSVGGTQGGETQYF. CDR3 nucleotide sequence: TGCAGCGTCGGCGGGACCCAGGGGGGAGAGACCCAGTACTTC.

This clonotype occurred many times. A library made for alpha chains picked up this beta chain off target, so its size means little. The chain uses TRBV6-5 and TRBJ1-2; no clear D gene. Trimming took 6 bases from V and 5 from J, leaving 22 bases between them. The CDR3 is made up of 16 amino acids. Germline loops: CDR1 MNHEY, CDR2 SVGAGI. In DNA, the CDR3 is TGTGCCAGCAGCCCGTTGACACCGCCGATTTCGTATGGCTACACCTTC. It specifies CASSPLTPPISYGYTF.